This T cell receptor (beta chain) was recorded in a study of PD-L1 blockade in urothelial cancer. Study details: Samples came from 3 weeks, at the second dose, and 6 weeks into treatment.

V gave up 1 base and J gave up 8 bases, with 6 bases separating them. The CDR3 is 11 residues long. Looked up from germline, CDR1 is SGHRS and CDR2 is YFSETQ. Clones were read by immunoSEQ multiplex PCR, and TCRdb kept only the in-frame ones, dropping some. The sample lists about 110,000 clones, around 85% occurring once. This specimen consisted of PBMCs, obtained around atezolizumab (anti-PD-L1) treatment. The chain couples TRBV5-1 to TRBJ2-5; D call uncertain. The TCR comes from a man over 45 with urothelial cancer. This CDR3 reads CASSLPLTQYF. For the CDR3, the DNA is TGCGCCAGCAGCTTGCCCCTAACCCAGTACTTC.